The 3 T cell receptor beta chains reported below all come from one sample, sequenced in a study of shared clonotypes between healthy human individuals. The data were produced by immunoSEQ multiplex PCR, yet TCRdb's version contains in-frame clones alone and is incomplete. Among 1,400,000 or so clones, approximately 98.5% were seen once, and the ten largest hold 0.36%. Material: naive CD4+ T cells sorted from blood. Sample subset: CD45RA+ positively selected. The receptor source for this set is a man in his thirties or forties in good health.

The chain has TRBV18 and TRBJ2-1; D perhaps matches TRBD1 (6 bases). V was trimmed by 3 bases and J by 5 bases, leaving 8 bases between them. CDR3 length: 13 residues. In germline, CDR1 is KGHSH, CDR2 LQKENI. The DNA of the CDR3 is TGTGCCAGCTCACCGGACAGACACAATGAGCAGTTCTTC. Encoded protein: CASSPDRHNEQFF. Supplemented by reference TRBV18 and TRBJ2-1, the full variable domain reads NAGVMQNPRHLVRRRGQEARLRCSPMKGHSHVYWYRQLPEEGLKFMVYLQKENIIDESGMPKERFSAEFPKEGPSILRIQQVVRGDSAAYFCASSPDRHNEQFFGPGTRLTVL.

In nucleotides, the CDR3 is TGTGCCAGCCTGGCCCCCGGGACAGGGGCCTACGAGCAGTACTTC. Translated, it gives CASLAPGTGAYEQYF. The rearrangement joins TRBV28 to TRBJ2-7; TRBD1 matches at 10 bases. V lost 8 bases and J lost 2; bases outside the gene matches: 9. The CDR3 runs to 15 residues. Germline values: CDR1 MDHEN, CDR2 SYDVKM.

The rearrangement joins TRBV5-6 to TRBJ2-2, with D unclear. Germline V gene lookup returns CDR1 SGHDT and CDR2 YYEEEE. V gave up 2 bases and J gave up 4 bases, with 6 bases separating them. The CDR3 sequence is 13 residues long. The DNA for the CDR3 is TGTGCCAGCAGCTTCCCGGGCACCGGGGAGCTGTTTTTT. Protein: CASSFPGTGELFF.